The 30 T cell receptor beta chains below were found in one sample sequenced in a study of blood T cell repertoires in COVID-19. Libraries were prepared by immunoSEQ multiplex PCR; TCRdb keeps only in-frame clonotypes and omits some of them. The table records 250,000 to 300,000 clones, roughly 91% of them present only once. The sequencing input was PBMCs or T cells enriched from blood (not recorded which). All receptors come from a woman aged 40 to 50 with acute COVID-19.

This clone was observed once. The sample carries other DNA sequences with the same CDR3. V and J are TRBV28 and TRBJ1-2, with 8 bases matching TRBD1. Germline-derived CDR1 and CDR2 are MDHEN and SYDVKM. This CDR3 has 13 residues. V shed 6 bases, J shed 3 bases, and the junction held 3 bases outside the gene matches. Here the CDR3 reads CASSLTGDYGYTF. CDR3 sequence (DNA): TGTGCCAGCAGCCTGACAGGGGACTATGGCTACACCTTC.

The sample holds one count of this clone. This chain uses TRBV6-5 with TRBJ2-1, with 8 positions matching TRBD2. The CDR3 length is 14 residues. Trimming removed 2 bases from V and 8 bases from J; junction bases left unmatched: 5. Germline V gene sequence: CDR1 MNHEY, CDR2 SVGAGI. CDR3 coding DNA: TGTGCCAGCAGTTACGATTACGGGGGGGATGAGCAGTTCTTC. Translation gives CASSYDYGGDEQFF.

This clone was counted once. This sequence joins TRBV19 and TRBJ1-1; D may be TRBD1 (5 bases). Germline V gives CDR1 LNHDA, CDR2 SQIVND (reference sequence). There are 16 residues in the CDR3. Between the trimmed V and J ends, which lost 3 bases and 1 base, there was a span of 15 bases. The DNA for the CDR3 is TGTGCCAGTAGTATGCGGGACGCCGTAGCGAACACTGAAGCTTTCTTT. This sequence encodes CASSMRDAVANTEAFF. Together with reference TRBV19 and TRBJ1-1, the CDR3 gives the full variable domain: DGGITQSPKYLFRKEGQNVTLSCEQNLNHDAMYWYRQDPGQGLRLIYYSQIVNDFQKGDIAEGYSVSREKKESFPLTVTSAQKNPTAFYLCASSMRDAVANTEAFFGQGTRLTVV.

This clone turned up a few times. DNA of the CDR3: TGTGCCACCAGTGATATAACAGACAATCAGCCCCAGCATTTT. Translated: CATSDITDNQPQHF. The chain combines TRBV24-1 with TRBJ1-5; D unresolved. This CDR3 has 14 amino acids. Trimming removed 3 bases at V and 3 bases at J, with 8 bases between. Germline V CDR1 and CDR2: KGHDR, SFDVKD.

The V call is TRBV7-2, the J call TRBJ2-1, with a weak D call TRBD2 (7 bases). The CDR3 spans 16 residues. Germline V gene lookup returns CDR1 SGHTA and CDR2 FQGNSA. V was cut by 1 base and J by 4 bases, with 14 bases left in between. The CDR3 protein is CASSLVGGGMYNEQFF. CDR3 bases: TGTGCCAGCAGCTTAGTGGGCGGGGGCATGTACAATGAGCAGTTCTTC.

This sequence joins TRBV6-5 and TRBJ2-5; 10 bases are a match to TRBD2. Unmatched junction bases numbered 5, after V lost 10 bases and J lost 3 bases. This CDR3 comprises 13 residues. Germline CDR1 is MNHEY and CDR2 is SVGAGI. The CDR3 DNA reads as TGTGCCATTCGAGCGGGGGGGAAAGAGACCCAGTACTTC. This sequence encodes CAIRAGGKETQYF.

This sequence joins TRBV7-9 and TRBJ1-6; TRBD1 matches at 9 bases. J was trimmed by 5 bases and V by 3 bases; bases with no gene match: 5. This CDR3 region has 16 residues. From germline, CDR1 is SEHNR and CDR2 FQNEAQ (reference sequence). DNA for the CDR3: TGTGCCAGCAGCTTGGACAGGGGCGCCGATAATTCACCCCTCCACTTT. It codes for CASSLDRGADNSPLHF.

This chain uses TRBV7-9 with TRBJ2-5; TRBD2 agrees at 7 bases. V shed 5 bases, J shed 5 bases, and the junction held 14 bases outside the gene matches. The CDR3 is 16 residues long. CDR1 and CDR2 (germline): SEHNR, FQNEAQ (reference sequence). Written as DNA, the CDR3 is TGTGCCAGCAGCCGGACGCTTGCGGGGGACGGGGAGACCCAGTACTTC. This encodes CASSRTLAGDGETQYF.

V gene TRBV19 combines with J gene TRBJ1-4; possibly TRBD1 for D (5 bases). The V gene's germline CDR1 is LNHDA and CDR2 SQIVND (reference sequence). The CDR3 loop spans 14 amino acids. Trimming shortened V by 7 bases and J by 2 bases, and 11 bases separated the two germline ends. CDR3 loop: CASKRQTTNEKLFF. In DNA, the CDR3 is TGTGCCAGTAAAAGACAGACGACTAATGAAAAACTGTTTTTT.

The DNA for the CDR3 is TGTGCCAGCTCACCGGCGGGGATCTATAGCAATCAGCCCCAGCATTTT. It specifies CASSPAGIYSNQPQHF. The chain uses TRBV18 and TRBJ1-5, with D unresolved. The V gene lost 3 bases and the J gene lost 0 bases, with 12 bases spanning the gap. The CDR3 runs to 16 residues. CDR1 and CDR2 from the germline V gene are KGHSH and LQKENI.

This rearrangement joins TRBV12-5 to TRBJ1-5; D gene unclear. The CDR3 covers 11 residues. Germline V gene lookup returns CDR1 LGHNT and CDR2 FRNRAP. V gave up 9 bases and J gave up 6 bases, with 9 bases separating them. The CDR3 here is CASRFTQPQHF. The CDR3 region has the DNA TGTGCTAGCCGGTTTACTCAGCCCCAGCATTTT.

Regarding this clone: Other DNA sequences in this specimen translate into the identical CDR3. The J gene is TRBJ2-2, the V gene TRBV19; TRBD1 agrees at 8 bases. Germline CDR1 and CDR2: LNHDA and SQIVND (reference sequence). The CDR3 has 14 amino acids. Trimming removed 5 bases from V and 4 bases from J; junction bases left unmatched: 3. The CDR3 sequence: CASSRDRSTGELFF. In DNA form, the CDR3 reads TGTGCCAGTAGTCGGGACAGGAGCACCGGGGAGCTGTTTTTT.

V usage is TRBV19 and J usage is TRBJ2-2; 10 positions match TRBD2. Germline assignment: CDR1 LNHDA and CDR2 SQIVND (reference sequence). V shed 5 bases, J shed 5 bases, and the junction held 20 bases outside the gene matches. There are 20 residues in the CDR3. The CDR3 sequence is CASSSRGWSSGSRGTGELFF. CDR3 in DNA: TGTGCCAGTAGTTCAAGGGGGTGGTCTAGCGGGAGCCGGGGGACCGGGGAGCTGTTTTTT.

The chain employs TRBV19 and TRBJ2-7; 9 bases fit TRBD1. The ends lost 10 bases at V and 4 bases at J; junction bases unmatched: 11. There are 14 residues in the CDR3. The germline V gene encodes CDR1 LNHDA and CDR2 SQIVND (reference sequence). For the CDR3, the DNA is TGTGCCACCTCTCCCGGGACAGGGAAATACGAGCAGTACTTC. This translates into CATSPGTGKYEQYF.

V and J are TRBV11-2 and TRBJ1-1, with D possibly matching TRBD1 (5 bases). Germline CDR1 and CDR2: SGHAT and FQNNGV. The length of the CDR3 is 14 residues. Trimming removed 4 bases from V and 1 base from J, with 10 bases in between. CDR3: CASSSQGWNTEAFF. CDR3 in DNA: TGTGCCAGCAGCTCCCAGGGATGGAACACTGAAGCTTTCTTT.

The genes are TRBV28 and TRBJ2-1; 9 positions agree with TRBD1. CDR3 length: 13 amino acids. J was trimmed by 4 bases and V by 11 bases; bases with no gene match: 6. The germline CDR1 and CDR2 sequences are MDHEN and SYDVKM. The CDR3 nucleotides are TGTGCCTCCGGACAGGGGAGATACAATGAGCAGTTCTTC. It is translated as CASGQGRYNEQFF.

The CDR3 region is CASSSIRGGPGRITEAFF. CDR3 coding DNA: TGTGCCAGCAGCTCAATAAGGGGGGGACCAGGGAGAATAACTGAAGCTTTCTTT. The chain recombines TRBV13 with TRBJ1-1; D is perhaps TRBD1 (6 bases). This CDR3 contains 18 residues. The V end lost 4 bases, the J end lost 5 bases, and 26 bases lay between the germline ends. Germline CDR1 is PRHDT and CDR2 is FYEKMQ (reference sequence).

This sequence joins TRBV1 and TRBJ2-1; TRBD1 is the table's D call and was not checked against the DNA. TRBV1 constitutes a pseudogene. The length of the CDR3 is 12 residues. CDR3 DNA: TGCACCAGCAGCCAGAAGGGGGACACACAGTTCTTC. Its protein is CTSSQKGDTQFF.

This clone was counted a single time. The CDR3 region is CASSIGSGPLGHNEQFF. The CDR3 bases are TGTGCCAGTAGTATAGGTAGCGGCCCTCTGGGGCACAATGAGCAGTTCTTC. The chain recombines TRBV19 with TRBJ2-1; D perhaps matches TRBD2 (6 bases). Germline-derived CDR1 and CDR2 are LNHDA and SQIVND (reference sequence). The CDR3 sequence is 17 residues long. V was clipped by 1 base and J by 5 bases, with 18 bases between them.

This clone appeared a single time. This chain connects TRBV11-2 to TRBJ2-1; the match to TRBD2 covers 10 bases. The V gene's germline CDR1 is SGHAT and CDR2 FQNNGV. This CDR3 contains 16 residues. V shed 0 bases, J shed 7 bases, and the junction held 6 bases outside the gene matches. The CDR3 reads CASSLDSSGSLNEQFF. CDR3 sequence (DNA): TGTGCCAGCAGCTTAGATTCTAGCGGGAGTTTGAATGAGCAGTTCTTC.

The CDR3 coding sequence is TGTGCCAGCAGCATTCAGGGAGGGCAGCCCCAGCATTTT. This translates into CASSIQGGQPQHF. The rearrangement uses TRBV6-2 or TRBV6-3 and TRBJ1-5, with D maybe TRBD1 (5 bases). Trimming pared 6 bases from V and 7 bases from J, leaving 13 bases between. Germline V CDR1 and CDR2: MNHEY, SVGEGT. CDR3 length: 13 amino acids.

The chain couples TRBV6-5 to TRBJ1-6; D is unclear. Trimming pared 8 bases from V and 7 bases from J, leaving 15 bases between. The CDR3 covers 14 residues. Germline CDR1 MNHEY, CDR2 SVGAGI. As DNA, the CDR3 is TGTGCCAGCGGGCCTTGGACTGGGAATTCACCCCTCCACTTT. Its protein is CASGPWTGNSPLHF.

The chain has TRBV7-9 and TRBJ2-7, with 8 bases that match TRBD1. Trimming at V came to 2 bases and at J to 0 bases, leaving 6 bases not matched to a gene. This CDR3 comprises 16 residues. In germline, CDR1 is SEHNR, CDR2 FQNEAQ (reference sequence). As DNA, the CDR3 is TGTGCCAGCAGCTTACGGACAGGGATGAACTCCTACGAGCAGTACTTC. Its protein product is CASSLRTGMNSYEQYF.

DNA of the CDR3: TGTGCCACCAGTGATTTGCGGGGGAAGGCTTTCTTT. It encodes CATSDLRGKAFF. V is TRBV24-1 and J is TRBJ1-1, with a weak D call TRBD1 (5 bases). Germline values: CDR1 KGHDR, CDR2 SFDVKD. CDR3 length: 12 amino acids. Trimming pared 0 bases from V and 11 bases from J, leaving 9 bases between.

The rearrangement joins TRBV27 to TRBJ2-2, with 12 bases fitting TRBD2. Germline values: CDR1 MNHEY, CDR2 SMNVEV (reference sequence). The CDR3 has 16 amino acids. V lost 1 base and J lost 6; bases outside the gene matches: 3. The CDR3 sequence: CASSLLTSGSPGELFF. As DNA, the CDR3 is TGTGCCAGCAGTTTATTGACTAGCGGGAGCCCCGGGGAGCTGTTTTTT.

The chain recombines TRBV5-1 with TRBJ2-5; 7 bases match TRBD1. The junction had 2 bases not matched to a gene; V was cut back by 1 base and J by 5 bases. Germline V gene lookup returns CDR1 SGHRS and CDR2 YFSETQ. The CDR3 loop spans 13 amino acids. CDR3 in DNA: TGCGCCAGCAGCTTGACAGGGGTGGAGACCCAGTACTTC. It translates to CASSLTGVETQYF.

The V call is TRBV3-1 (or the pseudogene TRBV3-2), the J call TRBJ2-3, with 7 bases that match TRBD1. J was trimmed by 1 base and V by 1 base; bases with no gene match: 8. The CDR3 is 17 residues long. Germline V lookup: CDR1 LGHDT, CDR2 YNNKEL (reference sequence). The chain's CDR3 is CASSQVGHRGGTDTQYF. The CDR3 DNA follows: TGTGCCAGCAGCCAAGTCGGACACAGGGGAGGCACAGATACGCAGTATTTT.

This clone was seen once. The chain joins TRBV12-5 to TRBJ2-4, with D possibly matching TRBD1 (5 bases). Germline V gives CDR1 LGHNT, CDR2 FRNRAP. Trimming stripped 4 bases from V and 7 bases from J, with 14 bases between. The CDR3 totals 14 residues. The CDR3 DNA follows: TGTGCTAGTGGTTACGACAGCCCTCGGAACATTCAGTACTTC. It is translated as CASGYDSPRNIQYF.

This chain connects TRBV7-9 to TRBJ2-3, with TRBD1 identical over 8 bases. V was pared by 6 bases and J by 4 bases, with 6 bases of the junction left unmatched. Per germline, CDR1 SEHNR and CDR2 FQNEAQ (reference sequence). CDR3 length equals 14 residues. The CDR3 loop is CASRGDRPPDTQYF. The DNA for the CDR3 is TGTGCCAGCAGAGGGGACAGGCCCCCAGATACGCAGTATTTT.

The CDR3 bases are TGTGCCATCAGTGAGTCGGGCAGTCTCCAAAACATTCAGTACTTC. Protein product: CAISESGSLQNIQYF. This chain joins TRBV10-3 and TRBJ2-4; the D is unclear. The CDR3 runs to 15 residues. V dropped 0 bases and J dropped 5 bases, with 11 bases sitting between them. From germline, CDR1 is ENHRY and CDR2 SYGVKD.